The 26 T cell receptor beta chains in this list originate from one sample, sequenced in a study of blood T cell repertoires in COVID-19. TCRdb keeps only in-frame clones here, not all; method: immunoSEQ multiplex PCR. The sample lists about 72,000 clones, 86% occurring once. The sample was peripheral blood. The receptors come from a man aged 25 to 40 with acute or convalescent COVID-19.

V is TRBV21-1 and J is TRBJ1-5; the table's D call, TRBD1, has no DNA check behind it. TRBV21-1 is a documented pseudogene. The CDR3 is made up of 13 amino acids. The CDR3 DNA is TGTGCCAGCATAACAGGGAAATGCCAGCCCCAGCATTTT. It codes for CASITGKCQPQHF.

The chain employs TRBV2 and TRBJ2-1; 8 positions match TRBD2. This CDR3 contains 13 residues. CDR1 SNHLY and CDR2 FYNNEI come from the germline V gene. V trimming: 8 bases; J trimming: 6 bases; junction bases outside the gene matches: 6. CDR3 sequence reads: CASSSTSGNEQFF. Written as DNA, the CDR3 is TGTGCCAGCTCGTCCACTAGCGGCAATGAGCAGTTCTTC. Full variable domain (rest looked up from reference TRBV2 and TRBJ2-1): EPEVTQTPSHQVTQMGQEVILRCVPISNHLYFYWYRQILGQKVEFLVSFYNNEISEKSEIFDDQFSVERPDGSNFTLKIRSTKLEDSAMYFCASSSTSGNEQFFGPGTRLTVL.

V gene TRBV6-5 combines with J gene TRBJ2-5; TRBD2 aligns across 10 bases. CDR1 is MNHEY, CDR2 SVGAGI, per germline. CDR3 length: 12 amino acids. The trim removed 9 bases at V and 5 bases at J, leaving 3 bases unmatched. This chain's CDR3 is CASTSGTETQYF. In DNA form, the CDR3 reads TGTGCCAGTACTAGCGGGACGGAGACCCAGTACTTC.

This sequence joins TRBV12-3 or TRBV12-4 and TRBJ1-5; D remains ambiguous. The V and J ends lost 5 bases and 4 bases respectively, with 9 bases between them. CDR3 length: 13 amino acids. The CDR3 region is CASSPQDNQPQHF. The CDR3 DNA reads TGTGCCAGCAGTCCCCAGGATAATCAGCCCCAGCATTTT.

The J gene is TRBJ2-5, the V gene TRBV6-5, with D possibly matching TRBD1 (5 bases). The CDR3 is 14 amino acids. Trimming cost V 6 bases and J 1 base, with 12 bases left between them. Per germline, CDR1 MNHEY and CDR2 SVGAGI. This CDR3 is CASSRRQPQETQYF. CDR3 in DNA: TGTGCCAGCAGCCGTCGACAGCCCCAAGAGACCCAGTACTTC.

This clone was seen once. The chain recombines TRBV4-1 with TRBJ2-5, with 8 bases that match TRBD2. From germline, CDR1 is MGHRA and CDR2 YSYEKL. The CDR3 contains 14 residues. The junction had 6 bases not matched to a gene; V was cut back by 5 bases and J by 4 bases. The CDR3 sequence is CASSNGRVGETQYF. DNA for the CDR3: TGCGCCAGCAGCAACGGGAGGGTCGGAGAGACCCAGTACTTC.

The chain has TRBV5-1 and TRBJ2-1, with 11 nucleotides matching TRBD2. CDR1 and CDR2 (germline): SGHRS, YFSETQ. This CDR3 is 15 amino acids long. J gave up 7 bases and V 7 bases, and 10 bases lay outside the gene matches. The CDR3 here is CASGVAGGPRNEQFF. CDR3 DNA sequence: TGCGCCAGCGGGGTAGCGGGAGGGCCGAGAAATGAGCAGTTCTTC.

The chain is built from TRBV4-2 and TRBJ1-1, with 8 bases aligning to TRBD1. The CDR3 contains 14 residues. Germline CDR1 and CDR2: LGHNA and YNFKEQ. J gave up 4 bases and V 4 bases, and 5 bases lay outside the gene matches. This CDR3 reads CASSPGQGVTEAFF. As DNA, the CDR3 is TGTGCCAGCAGCCCCGGACAGGGAGTCACTGAAGCTTTCTTT.

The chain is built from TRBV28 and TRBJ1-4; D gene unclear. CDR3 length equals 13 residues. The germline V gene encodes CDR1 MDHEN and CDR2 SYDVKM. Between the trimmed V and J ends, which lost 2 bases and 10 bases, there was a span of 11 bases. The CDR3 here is CASSLGSLGKLFF. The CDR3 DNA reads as TGTGCCAGCAGTTTAGGTAGCCTTGGAAAACTGTTTTTT.

This CDR3 reads CASSPIAGARDTQYF. The CDR3 region has the DNA TGCGCCAGCAGCCCCATAGCGGGAGCTCGGGATACGCAGTATTTT. The chain is built from TRBV4-3 and TRBJ2-3; TRBD2 agrees at 9 bases. This CDR3 spans 15 amino acids. The germline gives CDR1 LGHNA, CDR2 YSLEER. Trimming removed 4 bases from V and 6 bases from J; junction bases left unmatched: 8.

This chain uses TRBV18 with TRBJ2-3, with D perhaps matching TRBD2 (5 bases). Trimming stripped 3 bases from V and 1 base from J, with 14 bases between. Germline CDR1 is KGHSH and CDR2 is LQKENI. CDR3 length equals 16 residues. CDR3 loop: CASSPPYGLRTDTQYF. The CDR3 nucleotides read TGTGCCAGCTCACCGCCCTATGGACTCCGCACAGATACGCAGTATTTT.

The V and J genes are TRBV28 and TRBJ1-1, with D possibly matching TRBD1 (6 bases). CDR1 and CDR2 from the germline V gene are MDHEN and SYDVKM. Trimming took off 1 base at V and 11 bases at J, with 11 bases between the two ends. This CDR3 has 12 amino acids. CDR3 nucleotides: TGTGCCAGCAGTTTATTAAGGGGGAGTGCTTTCTTT. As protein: CASSLLRGSAFF.

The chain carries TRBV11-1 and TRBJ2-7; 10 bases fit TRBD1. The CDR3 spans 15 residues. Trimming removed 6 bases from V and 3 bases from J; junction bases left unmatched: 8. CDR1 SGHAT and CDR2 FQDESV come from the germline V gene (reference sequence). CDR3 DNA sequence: TGTGCCAGCAGTCAAACCGGGACAGGGGTCTACGAGCAGTACTTC. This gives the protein CASSQTGTGVYEQYF.

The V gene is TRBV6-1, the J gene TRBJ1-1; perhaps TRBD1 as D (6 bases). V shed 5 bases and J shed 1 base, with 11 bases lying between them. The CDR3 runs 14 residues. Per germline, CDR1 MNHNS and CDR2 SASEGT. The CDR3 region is CASSLGHQNTEAFF. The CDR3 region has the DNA TGTGCCAGCAGTTTGGGACACCAGAACACTGAAGCTTTCTTT.

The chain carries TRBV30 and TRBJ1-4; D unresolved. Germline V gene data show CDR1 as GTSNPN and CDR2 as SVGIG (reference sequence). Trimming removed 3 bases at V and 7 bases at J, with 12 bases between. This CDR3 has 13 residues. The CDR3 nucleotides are TGTGCCTGGAGCCGGGATACCCGTGAAAAACTGTTTTTT. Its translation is CAWSRDTREKLFF.

The CDR3 DNA reads as TGTGCCAGCAAAATATCGGGGGGGAATGAGCAGTTCTTC. Protein product: CASKISGGNEQFF. The chain carries TRBV28 and TRBJ2-1, with 8 nucleotides matching TRBD2. Germline assignment: CDR1 MDHEN and CDR2 SYDVKM. CDR3 size: 13 residues. V dropped 7 bases and J dropped 7; count of bases not matched to a gene: 6.

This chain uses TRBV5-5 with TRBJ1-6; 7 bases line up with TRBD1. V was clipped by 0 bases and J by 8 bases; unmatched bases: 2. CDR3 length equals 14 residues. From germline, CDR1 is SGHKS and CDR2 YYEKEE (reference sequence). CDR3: CASSLGGGDSPLHF. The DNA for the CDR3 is TGTGCCAGCAGCTTGGGAGGGGGCGATTCACCCCTCCACTTT.

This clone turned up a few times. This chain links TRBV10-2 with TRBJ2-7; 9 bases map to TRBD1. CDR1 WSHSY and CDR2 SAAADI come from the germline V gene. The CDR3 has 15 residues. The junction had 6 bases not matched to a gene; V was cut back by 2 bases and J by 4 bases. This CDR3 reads CASSELQGARYEQYF. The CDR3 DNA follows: TGCGCCAGCAGTGAGCTACAGGGGGCAAGATACGAGCAGTACTTC.

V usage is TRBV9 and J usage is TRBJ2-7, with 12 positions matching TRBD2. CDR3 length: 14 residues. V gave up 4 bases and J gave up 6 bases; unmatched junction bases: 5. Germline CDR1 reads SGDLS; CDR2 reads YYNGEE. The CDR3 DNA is TGTGCCAGCAGCTCGCGACTAGCGGGAGCCGAGCAGTACTTC. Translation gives CASSSRLAGAEQYF.

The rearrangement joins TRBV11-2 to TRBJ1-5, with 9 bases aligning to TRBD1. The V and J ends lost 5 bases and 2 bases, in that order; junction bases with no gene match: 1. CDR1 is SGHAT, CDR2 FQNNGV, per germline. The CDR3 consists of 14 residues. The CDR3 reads CASSRTGGNQPQHF. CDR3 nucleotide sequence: TGTGCCAGCAGCCGGACAGGGGGCAATCAGCCCCAGCATTTT.

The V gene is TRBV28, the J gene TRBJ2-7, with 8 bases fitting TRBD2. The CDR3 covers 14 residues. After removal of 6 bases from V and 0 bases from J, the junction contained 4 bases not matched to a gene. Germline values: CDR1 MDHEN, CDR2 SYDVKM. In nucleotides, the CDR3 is TGTGCCAGCAGACTAAGCGGGAGCTCCTACGAGCAGTACTTC. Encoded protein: CASRLSGSSYEQYF.

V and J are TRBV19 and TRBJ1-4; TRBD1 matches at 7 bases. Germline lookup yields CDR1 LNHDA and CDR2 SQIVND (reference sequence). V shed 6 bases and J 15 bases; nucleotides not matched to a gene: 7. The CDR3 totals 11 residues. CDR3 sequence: CASRAGGMVFF. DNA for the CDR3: TGTGCCAGTAGGGCAGGGGGGATGGTGTTTTTT. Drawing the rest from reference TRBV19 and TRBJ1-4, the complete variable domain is DGGITQSPKYLFRKEGQNVTLSCEQNLNHDAMYWYRQDPGQGLRLIYYSQIVNDFQKGDIAEGYSVSREKKESFPLTVTSAQKNPTAFYLCASRAGGMVFFGSGTQLSVL.

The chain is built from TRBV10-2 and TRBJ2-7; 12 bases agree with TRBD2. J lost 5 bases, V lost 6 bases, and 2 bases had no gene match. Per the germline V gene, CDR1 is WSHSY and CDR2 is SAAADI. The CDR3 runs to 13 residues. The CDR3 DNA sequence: TGCGCCAGCAGGGGACTAGCGGGCCACGAGCAGTACTTC. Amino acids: CASRGLAGHEQYF.

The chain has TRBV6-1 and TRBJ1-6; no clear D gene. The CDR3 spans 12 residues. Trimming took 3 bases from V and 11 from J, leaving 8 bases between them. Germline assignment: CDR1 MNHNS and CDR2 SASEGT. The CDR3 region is CASSEAVAPLHF. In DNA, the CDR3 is TGTGCCAGCAGTGAGGCAGTTGCACCCCTCCACTTT.

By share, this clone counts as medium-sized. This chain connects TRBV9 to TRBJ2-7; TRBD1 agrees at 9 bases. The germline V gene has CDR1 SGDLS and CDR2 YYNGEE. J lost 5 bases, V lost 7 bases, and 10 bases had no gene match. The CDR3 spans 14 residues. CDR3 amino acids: CASSSTGGADEQYF. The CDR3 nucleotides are TGTGCCAGCTCCTCAACAGGGGGCGCCGACGAGCAGTACTTC.

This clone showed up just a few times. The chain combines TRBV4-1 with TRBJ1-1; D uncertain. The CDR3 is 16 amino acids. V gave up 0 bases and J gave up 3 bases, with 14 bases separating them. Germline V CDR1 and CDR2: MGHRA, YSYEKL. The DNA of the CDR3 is TGCGCCAGCAGCCAAGAGCCCCCTCCGGAGCACACTGAAGCTTTCTTT. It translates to CASSQEPPPEHTEAFF.